The sequence of this T cell receptor (beta chain) was determined in a study of molecular identifiers for immune sequencing clone quantification. Naive CD8 libraries came from about 19,000 to 1,100,000 sorted cells with 10%, 30% or 50% RNA. Each CDR3 protein gets one entry after TCRdb re-called the PCR reads with MiXCR. Altogether approximately 100,000 distinct CDR3 sequences are present, approximately 40% being singletons, with the ten largest covering 4% to 4.5%. The germline V gene has CDR1 ENHRY and CDR2 SYGVKD. The V end lost 4 bases, the J end lost 2 bases, and 6 bases lay between the germline ends. CDR3 size: 12 residues. This clonotype was found a few times.

Source material: naive CD8+ T cells from blood, with Jurkat cell RNA spiked in. This sample's subset: FACS-sorted CD8+CD4-CCR7+CD45RA+ naive T cells. This sequence joins TRBV10-3 and TRBJ2-7; D gene unclear. This clonotype was obtained from a human donor in good health. Some libraries in this study had Jurkat cell RNA spiked in. In nucleotides, the CDR3 is TGTGCCATCAGTGGAGGTGCCTACGAGCAGTACTTC. This codes for CAISGGAYEQYF.